This T cell receptor (beta chain) was captured by sequencing in a study of glioma-infiltrating T cells after dendritic cell vaccination. Study-level background: Patients had newly diagnosed or recurrent glioblastoma and received dendritic cell vaccines. Study-wide results and caveats: No direct clonality-survival link was found; a diverse polyclonal response may matter.

Time point indicated: after dendritic cell vaccination, including at tumor progression/relapse. Details on this clone: The target antigen is unknown.

Only in-frame clones appear in the TCRdb table, and some are missing; sequencing was by immunoSEQ multiplex PCR. The data contain roughly 100,000 clones, 90% of them singletons. This CDR3 has 18 amino acids. Germline loops: CDR1 MNHNS, CDR2 SASEGT. The V and J ends lost 3 bases and 4 bases, in that order; junction bases with no gene match: 12. The receptor was derived from a human donor with glioblastoma. Specimen: blood, collected after dendritic cell vaccination. V is TRBV6-1 and J is TRBJ2-1; 10 bases are shared with TRBD1. The DNA for the CDR3 is TGTGCCAGCAGTGAGAGGGACAGGGGCCCACCTTTATACAATGAGCAGTTCTTC. It is translated as CASSERDRGPPLYNEQFF.